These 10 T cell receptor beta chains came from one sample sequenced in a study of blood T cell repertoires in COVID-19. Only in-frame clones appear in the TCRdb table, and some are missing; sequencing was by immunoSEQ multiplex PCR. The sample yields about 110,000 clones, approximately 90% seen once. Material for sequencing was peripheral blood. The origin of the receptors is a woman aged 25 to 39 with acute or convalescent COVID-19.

In nucleotides, the CDR3 is TGTGCCAGCAGCTTGAGGACTAGCTCCTACAATGAGCAGTTCTTC. Translated: CASSLRTSSYNEQFF. This rearrangement joins TRBV5-4 to TRBJ2-1, with 7 positions matching TRBD2. The CDR3 consists of 15 residues. With V trimmed by 1 base and J by 0 bases, 1 base remained unmatched. The germline CDR1 and CDR2 sequences are SGHNT and YYREEE (reference sequence).

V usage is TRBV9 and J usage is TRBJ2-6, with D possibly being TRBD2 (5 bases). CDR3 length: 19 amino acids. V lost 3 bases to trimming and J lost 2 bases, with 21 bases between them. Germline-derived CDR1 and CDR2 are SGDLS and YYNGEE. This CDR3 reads CASSASGKGWGPGANVLTF. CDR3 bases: TGTGCCAGCAGCGCATCGGGGAAGGGATGGGGTCCTGGGGCCAACGTCCTGACTTTC.

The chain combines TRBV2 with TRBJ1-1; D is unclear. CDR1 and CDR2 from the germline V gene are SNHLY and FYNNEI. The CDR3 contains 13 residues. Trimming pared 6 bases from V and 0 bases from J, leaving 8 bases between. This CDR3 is CASSQDMNTEAFF. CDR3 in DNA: TGTGCCAGCAGCCAGGATATGAACACTGAAGCTTTCTTT. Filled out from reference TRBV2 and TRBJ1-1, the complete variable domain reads EPEVTQTPSHQVTQMGQEVILRCVPISNHLYFYWYRQILGQKVEFLVSFYNNEISEKSEIFDDQFSVERPDGSNFTLKIRSTKLEDSAMYFCASSQDMNTEAFFGQGTRLTVV.

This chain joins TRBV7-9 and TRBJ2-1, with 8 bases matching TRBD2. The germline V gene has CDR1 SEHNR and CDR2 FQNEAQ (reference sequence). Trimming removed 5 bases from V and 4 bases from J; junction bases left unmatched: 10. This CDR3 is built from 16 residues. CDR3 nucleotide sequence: TGTGCCAGCAGCCCCAGGGTAACTAGCGGTTACAATGAGCAGTTCTTC. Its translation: CASSPRVTSGYNEQFF.

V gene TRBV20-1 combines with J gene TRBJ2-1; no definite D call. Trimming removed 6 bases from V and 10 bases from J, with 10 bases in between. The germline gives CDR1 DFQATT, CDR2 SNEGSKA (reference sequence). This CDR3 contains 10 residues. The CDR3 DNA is TGCAGTGCAAGGAGAGACGAGCAGTTCTTC. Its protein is CSARRDEQFF.

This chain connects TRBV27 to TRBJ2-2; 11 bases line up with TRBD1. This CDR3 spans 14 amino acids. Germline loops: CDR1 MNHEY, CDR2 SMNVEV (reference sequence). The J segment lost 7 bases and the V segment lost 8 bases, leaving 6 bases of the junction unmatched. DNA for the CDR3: TGTGCCAGCCGGGACAGGGGGATGCTCGGGGAGCTGTTTTTT. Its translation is CASRDRGMLGELFF.

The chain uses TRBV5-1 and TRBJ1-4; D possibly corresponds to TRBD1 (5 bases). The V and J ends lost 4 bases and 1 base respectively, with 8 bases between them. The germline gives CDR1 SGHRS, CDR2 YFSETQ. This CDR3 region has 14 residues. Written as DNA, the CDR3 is TGCGCCAGCAGCCGAGACAGAACTAATGAAAAACTGTTTTTT. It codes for CASSRDRTNEKLFF.

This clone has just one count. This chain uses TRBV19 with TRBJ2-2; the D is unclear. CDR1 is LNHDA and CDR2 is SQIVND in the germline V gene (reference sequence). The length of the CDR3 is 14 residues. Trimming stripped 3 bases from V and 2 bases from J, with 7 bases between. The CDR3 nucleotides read TGTGCCAGTAGTATCACGGTCAACACCGGGGAGCTGTTTTTT. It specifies CASSITVNTGELFF. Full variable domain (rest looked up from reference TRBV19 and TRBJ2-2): DGGITQSPKYLFRKEGQNVTLSCEQNLNHDAMYWYRQDPGQGLRLIYYSQIVNDFQKGDIAEGYSVSREKKESFPLTVTSAQKNPTAFYLCASSITVNTGELFFGEGSRLTVL.

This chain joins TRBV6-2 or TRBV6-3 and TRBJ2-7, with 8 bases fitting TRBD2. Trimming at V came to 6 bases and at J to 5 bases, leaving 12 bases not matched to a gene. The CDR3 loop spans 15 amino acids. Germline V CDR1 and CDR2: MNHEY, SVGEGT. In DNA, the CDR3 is TGTGCCAGCAGCCGCCCGGGGGGGCTAATCCACGAGCAGTACTTC. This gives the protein CASSRPGGLIHEQYF.

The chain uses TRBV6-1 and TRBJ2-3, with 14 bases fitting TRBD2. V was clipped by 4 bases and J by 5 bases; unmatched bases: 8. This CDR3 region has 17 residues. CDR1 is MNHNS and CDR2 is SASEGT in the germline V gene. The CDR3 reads CASSVAYGLAGGDTQYF. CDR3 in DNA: TGTGCCAGCAGTGTAGCCTACGGACTAGCGGGGGGAGATACGCAGTATTTT.